Here is one T cell receptor beta chain with its context. The target antigen is unknown. Other DNA variants within this sample encode the same CDR3. The record originates from a study of shared clonotypes between healthy human individuals. Study-level results: A generally larger estimated richness was seen in naive subsets than in memory subsets.

The method was immunoSEQ multiplex PCR; TCRdb's version includes in-frame clones alone and lacks a portion of them. Among about 2.1 million clones listed, about 93% were seen once. Cells designated naive CD8 were CD45RO-negative and were positively selected for CCR7, with terminally differentiated effector memory CD45RA+ cells excluded. The sequence was collected from a man aged 18 to 29 in good health. Some clones in this sample may be carry-over from other donors' samples. The sequenced sample was naive CD8+ T cells from PBMCs.

CDR3 DNA sequence: TGCGCCAGCAGCCTGAGGATCTACAATGAGCAGTTCTTC. Protein sequence: CASSLRIYNEQFF. The chain links TRBV4-1 to TRBJ2-1; D gene unclear. The germline CDR1 and CDR2 sequences are MGHRA and YSYEKL. The CDR3 spans 13 residues. The ends were cut back, 4 bases at V and 3 bases at J, with 7 bases in the middle.